Sequencing of this T cell receptor (beta chain) was carried out in a study of blood T cell repertoires in COVID-19. Whole-study context: T cells, B-cell-depleted T cells, or PBMCs provided the cDNA or gDNA that served as material.

Assay used: immunoSEQ multiplex PCR; TCRdb lists only in-frame clones, some missing. The sample has around 250,000 clones, around 85% seen once. Cohort allocation depended upon clinical history that participants reported. V dropped 3 bases and J dropped 6; count of bases not matched to a gene: 12. Germline lookup yields CDR1 SGHVS and CDR2 FQNEAQ. The CDR3 consists of 18 residues. Sequencing was carried out using PBMCs or T cells enriched from blood (not recorded which). The sequence was obtained from a woman in her fifties or sixties with acute COVID-19. This sequence joins TRBV7-8 and TRBJ2-5; 14 nucleotides agree with TRBD2. The CDR3 DNA follows: TGTGCCAGCAGCTTTCTGACTAGCGGGGGGGCTATTAGTCAGACCCAGTACTTC. It encodes CASSFLTSGGAISQTQYF. The entire variable domain, with the rest obtained from reference TRBV7-8 and TRBJ2-5, is as follows: GAGVSQSPRYKVAKRGQDVALRCDPISGHVSLFWYQQALGQGPEFLTYFQNEAQLDKSGLPSDRFFAERPEGSVSTLKIQRTQQEDSAVYLCASSFLTSGGAISQTQYFGPGTRLLVL.